This is a list of T cell receptor beta chains from one sample in a study of blood T cell repertoires in COVID-19. Repertoires were generated with immunoSEQ multiplex PCR, while TCRdb's copy carries only in-frame clones and drops some. The table includes 150,000 to 200,000 clones, around 93% detected once. Sequencing was performed on peripheral blood. These receptor sequences come from a man between 25 and 39 years old with COVID-19, enrolled during active disease. The CDR3 runs from the conserved cysteine through the conserved F or W. A D gene is named only where the DNA matches it firmly. For some rows the clone size is stated as once, few or many, or as a class when expanded; others skip it.

TRBJ1-5	TRBV4-1	.	TRBD1	TGCGCCAGCAGGGAGGAGACAGGGGTGCAGCCCCAGCATTTT	CASREETGVQPQHF
TRBJ1-5	TRBV28	.	.	TGTGCCAGCAGTATAACAGGTAGCAATCAGCCCCAGCATTTT	CASSITGSNQPQHF
TRBJ1-2	TRBV5-6	.	TRBD1	TGTGCCAGCAGCCGCAGGACAGGGGCAGGCTATGGCTACACCTTC	CASSRRTGAGYGYTF
TRBJ2-1	TRBV6-5	.	TRBD2	TGTGCCAGCTTCGCCGGGACTAGCAGATACAATGAGCAGTTCTTC	CASFAGTSRYNEQFF
TRBJ2-7	TRBV29-1	.	TRBD1	TGCAGCGCCCTGAGGGGGACAGGGGTGGAGCAGTACTTC	CSALRGTGVEQYF
TRBJ2-3	TRBV5-1	.	TRBD1	TGCGCCAGCAGCCGAGGGGACAGCTCACTCACAGATACGCAGTATTTT	CASSRGDSSLTDTQYF
TRBJ1-2	TRBV6-5	once	.	TGTGCCAGCAGAGCGGTTAACTATGGCTACACCTTC	CASRAVNYGYTF
TRBJ1-5	TRBV6-1	.	.	TGTGCCAGCAGTGACAGGGAAAATCAGCCCCAGCATTTT	CASSDRENQPQHF
TRBJ1-2	TRBV4-1	.	TRBD1	TGCGCCAGCAGCCAAACCTGGGGACAGCCCTATGGCTACACCTTC	CASSQTWGQPYGYTF
TRBJ1-2	TRBV19	.	TRBD1	TGTGCCAGTCGGACAGGCCGGGGCTACACCTTC	CASRTGRGYTF
TRBJ1-2	TRBV10-3	.	TRBD1	TGTGCCATCAGTGCTCCAGGGGGCGCGCGTGGCTACACCTTC	CAISAPGGARGYTF
TRBJ2-3	TRBV6-2/TRBV6-3	.	.	TGTGCCAGCAGCCCTCCGGGGAGCGGCCCCACAGATACGCAGTATTTT	CASSPPGSGPTDTQYF
TRBJ2-1	TRBV4-2	.	.	TGTGCCAGCAGCCCCATGACGGGGGGCAGAGATGAGCAGTTCTTC	CASSPMTGGRDEQFF
TRBJ1-1	TRBV10-3	.	TRBD1	TGTGCCATCAGTGAATTGACAGGGGTGAACACTGAAGCTTTCTTT	CAISELTGVNTEAFF
TRBJ2-5	TRBV7-3	.	.	TGTGCCAGCAGCCCTAAGACTAGTCAGGAGACCCAGTACTTC	CASSPKTSQETQYF
TRBJ1-6	TRBV28	.	TRBD1	TGTGCCAGCAGTCTATACCTGGGACAGGGGGTAGGGCCCCTCCACTTT	CASSLYLGQGVGPLHF
TRBJ2-2	TRBV19	.	TRBD2	TGTGCCAGTTGTCGGGAGGAAACCGGGGAGCTGTTTTTT	CASCREETGELFF
TRBJ2-5	TRBV18	.	TRBD2	TGTGCCAGCTCACCGTTGCTAGCGGGAGGAGGAGGAGAGACCCAGTACTTC	CASSPLLAGGGGETQYF
TRBJ1-2	TRBV27	.	.	TGTGCCAGCAGCCTAAAGGGGGAATTCGGCTACACCTTC	CASSLKGEFGYTF
TRBJ1-1	TRBV4-3	.	.	TGCGCCAGCAGCCAAGATCTTAGGACAGCTGAAGCTTTCTTT	CASSQDLRTAEAFF
TRBJ2-7	TRBV18	.	TRBD1	TGTGCCAGCTCACTACAGGGGGCGGATAACGAGCAGTACTTC	CASSLQGADNEQYF
TRBJ1-5	TRBV6-2/TRBV6-3	.	.	TGTGCCAGCAGTTATCCCGGACAGTTTAATCAGCCCCAGCATTTT	CASSYPGQFNQPQHF
TRBJ2-1	TRBV6-5	.	TRBD2	TGTGCCAGCAGCCCCGGGACTAGCTCCTACAATGAGCAGTTCTTC	CASSPGTSSYNEQFF
TRBJ2-2	TRBV4-2	.	.	TGTGCCAGCAGCCAAGATTGGCCGAACACCGGGGAGCTGTTTTTT	CASSQDWPNTGELFF
TRBJ1-4	TRBV6-2/TRBV6-3	.	.	TGTGCCAGCAGTTACTCGGAGGGGAATAATGAAAAACTGTTTTTT	CASSYSEGNNEKLFF
TRBJ2-3	TRBV7-9	.	.	TGTGCCAGCAGCTTACTGGGGGCCTACTTAGGCCTCACAGATACGCAGTATTTT	CASSLLGAYLGLTDTQYF
TRBJ2-3	TRBV9	.	TRBD2	TGTGCCAGCAGCCCGCGGGGGGGCCGGGCAGATACGCAGTATTTT	CASSPRGGRADTQYF
TRBJ2-7	TRBV6-8	once	TRBD1	TGTGCCAGCAGTCAAACTATTGACAGGGCCCGAACCTACGAGCAGTACTTC	CASSQTIDRARTYEQYF
TRBJ2-7	TRBV15	.	TRBD2	TGTGCCACCAGCACCTCGGGACTAGTCTACGAGCAGTACTTC	CATSTSGLVYEQYF
TRBJ1-2	TRBV2	.	TRBD1	TGTGCCAGCAGCACAGGGGGCGACTATGGCTACACCTTC	CASSTGGDYGYTF
TRBJ1-2	TRBV9	.	TRBD1	TGTGCCAGCAGCGCGGCCGCAGGGGGCTGGAGTGGCTACACCTTC	CASSAAAGGWSGYTF
TRBJ2-7	TRBV28	.	TRBD1	TGTGCCAGCAGAGGCGGACAGGGAATTGGGGAGCAGTACTTC	CASRGGQGIGEQYF
TRBJ2-7	TRBV6-5	.	.	TGTGCCAGCAGTTACTTGGGGCGCGAGCAGTACTTC	CASSYLGREQYF
TRBJ2-1	TRBV24-1	.	.	TGTGCCACCAGTGCCCCCGGGAGAGGGGATGAGCAGTTCTTC	CATSAPGRGDEQFF
TRBJ1-1	TRBV11-2	.	.	TGTGCCAGCAGCTTAGATGCTACTGTTCGGAACACTGAAGCTTTCTTT	CASSLDATVRNTEAFF
TRBJ2-7	TRBV12-2	.	.	TGTGCAAGTCGCTTACGACAGGGGGCATCCGAGCAGTACTTC	CASRLRQGASEQYF
TRBJ2-1	TRBV25-1	.	TRBD1	TGTGCCAGCAGCCTCTACGGACAGGGGCTATACAATGAGCAGTTCTTC	CASSLYGQGLYNEQFF
TRBJ2-1	TRBV2	once	TRBD1	TGTGCCACCCTGGACAGGGGTCCCTACAATGAGCAGTTCTTC	CATLDRGPYNEQFF
TRBJ2-7	TRBV3-1/TRBV3-2	.	TRBD2	TGTGCCAGCAGCCAAGTACTTGGTAGCGGGGGGGCCCTCGAGCAGTACTTC	CASSQVLGSGGALEQYF
TRBJ1-6	TRBV7-3	.	.	TGTGCCAGCAGCCCCCAGAGGAATTCACCCCTCCACTTT	CASSPQRNSPLHF
TRBJ1-2	TRBV28	.	TRBD1	TGTGCCAGCAGGCCAGGGGGCACCTATGGCTACACCTTC	CASRPGGTYGYTF
TRBJ2-1	TRBV4-3	once	TRBD2	TGCGCCAGCAGCCAAGATGGGGAGCGGGAGTACTACAATGAGCAGTTCTTC	CASSQDGEREYYNEQFF
TRBJ2-3	TRBV5-1	.	TRBD1	TGCGCCAGCAGCTTGGCAGGGGGTCCCTATACCGCAGATACGCAGTATTTT	CASSLAGGPYTADTQYF
TRBJ2-1	TRBV2	.	.	TGTGCCAGCAGTGCCCCTCTCAATGAGCAGTTCTTC	CASSAPLNEQFF
TRBJ1-2	TRBV12-3/TRBV12-4	.	.	TGTGCCAGCAGGGGTGGGGAGCTGGGTGGCTACACCTTC	CASRGGELGGYTF
TRBJ1-1	TRBV6-5	.	.	TGTGCCAGCACTCTAATGGCCGGGGTAGGCACTGAAGCTTTCTTT	CASTLMAGVGTEAFF
TRBJ2-5	TRBV15	.	.	TGTGCCACCAAAGGGGTGGGAGAGACCCAGTACTTC	CATKGVGETQYF
TRBJ2-7	TRBV28	.	TRBD2	TGTGCCAGCAGTGCACCGGGACTAGCGAACTTC	CASSAPGLANF